These T cell receptor beta chains were read from a single sample in a study of CD8 T cells in Susac syndrome. In TCRdb, the immunoSEQ multiplex PCR reads were re-called with MiXCR into one record per CDR3 protein. This table has around 190,000 distinct CDR3 sequences, roughly 95% appearing once. The sample comprised CD4+ T cells from PBMCs. These receptors all come from a human donor in good health. Both conserved end residues are part of each CDR3. A D gene is named only where the DNA matches it firmly. Expanded clones get a size class; other rows say once, few or many, or leave the size out.

>TRBJ1-4|-|-|TRBV4-2
CASSQDPGQSATNEKLFF
TGTGCCAGCAGCCAAGACCCCGGACAGTCTGCAACTAATGAAAAACTGTTTTTT
>TRBJ2-6|-|-|TRBV4-3
CASSQLGSGANVLTF
TGCGCCAGCAGCCAATTGGGGTCTGGGGCCAACGTCCTGACTTTC
>TRBJ2-3|TRBD2|-|TRBV29-1
CSAKGLAGRKSTDTQYF
TGCAGCGCCAAGGGACTAGCGGGAAGAAAATCCACAGATACGCAGTATTTT
>TRBJ2-1|-|-|TRBV5-6
CASSRGPIEQFF
TGTGCCAGCAGCCGAGGTCCTATTGAGCAGTTCTTC
>TRBJ1-1|-|-|TRBV29-1
CSVDRSNTEAFF
TGCAGCGTTGACAGGTCGAACACTGAAGCTTTCTTT
>TRBJ1-2|-|-|TRBV5-1
CASSVTGTRADHGYTF
TGCGCCAGCAGCGTCACCGGGACCCGGGCGGATCATGGCTACACCTTC
>TRBJ2-7|-|-|TRBV30
CAWSGSLSRLLNSYEQYF
TGTGCCTGGAGTGGGTCGCTCTCGAGACTCCTAAATTCCTACGAGCAGTACTTC
>TRBJ2-4|-|-|TRBV7-9
CASSLGGENIQYF
TGTGCCAGCAGCTTAGGAGGGGAAAACATTCAGTACTTC
>TRBJ2-7|TRBD2|-|TRBV7-9
CASSLFGGAYEQYF
TGTGCCAGCAGCCTTTTTGGGGGGGCCTACGAGCAGTACTTC
>TRBJ1-1|-|-|TRBV28
CASRSVVKNTEAFF
TGTGCCAGCAGAAGCGTCGTAAAGAACACTGAAGCTTTCTTT
>TRBJ2-1|TRBD2|-|TRBV18
CASSPPGGLAGNEQFF
TGTGCCAGCTCACCTCCGGGGGGACTAGCGGGTAATGAGCAGTTCTTC
>TRBJ2-3|-|-|TRBV3-1
CASSPDWEDTQYF
TGTGCCAGCAGCCCGGACTGGGAAGATACGCAGTATTTT
>TRBJ2-3|-|once|TRBV29-1
CSVETGRGDTQYF
TGCAGCGTTGAGACCGGGAGAGGGGATACGCAGTATTTT
>TRBJ2-3|TRBD1|-|TRBV3-1
CASSQDGTGADTQYF
TGTGCCAGCAGCCAAGACGGGACAGGAGCGGATACGCAGTATTTT
>TRBJ1-2|-|-|TRBV7-2
CASSLDSLSYTF
TGTGCCAGCAGCTTAGACAGCCTCTCCTACACCTTC
>TRBJ2-2|TRBD2|-|TRBV4-3
CASRKGRREYTGELFF
TGCGCCAGCAGGAAGGGGAGGCGGGAGTACACCGGGGAGCTGTTTTTT
>TRBJ2-7|-|-|TRBV13
CASSLAEGGRAREQYF
TGTGCCAGCAGCTTAGCTGAAGGGGGGAGGGCCCGCGAGCAGTACTTC
>TRBJ2-7|TRBD2|-|TRBV20-1
CSAHGTSGSQEQYF
TGCAGTGCCCACGGGACTAGCGGGTCTCAGGAGCAGTACTTC
>TRBJ1-2|-|-|TRBV12-3/TRBV12-4
CASSISGANYGYTF
TGTGCCAGCAGTATATCTGGGGCTAACTATGGCTACACCTTC
>TRBJ2-7|-|once|TRBV7-2
CASSPPGGYEQYF
TGTGCCAGCAGCCCCCCCGGCGGCTACGAGCAGTACTTC
>TRBJ1-5|-|-|TRBV30
CAWNLKGSTLYQPQHF
TGTGCCTGGAACCTAAAAGGTAGCACCCTATATCAGCCCCAGCATTTT
>TRBJ2-1|TRBD1|-|TRBV6-6
CASKVDRGNEQFF
TGTGCCAGCAAAGTCGACAGGGGGAATGAGCAGTTCTTC
>TRBJ2-5|-|-|TRBV29-1
CSVGAVQETQYF
TGCAGCGTTGGGGCGGTACAAGAGACCCAGTACTTC
>TRBJ2-1|TRBD2|-|TRBV7-9
CASRQLAGGSYNEQFF
TGTGCCAGCAGACAACTAGCGGGAGGTTCCTACAATGAGCAGTTCTTC
>TRBJ1-5|-|-|TRBV18
CASSPGRGEGNQPQHF
TGTGCCAGCTCACCGGGTAGGGGAGAGGGCAATCAGCCCCAGCATTTT
>TRBJ1-1|-|few|TRBV4-3
CASSQGVNTEAFF
TGCGCCAGCAGCCAAGGTGTGAATACTGAAGCTTTCTTT
>TRBJ2-1|-|-|TRBV7-9
CASSLALASSYNEQFF
TGTGCCAGCAGCTTAGCGCTAGCCTCGTCCTACAATGAGCAGTTCTTC